These 29 T cell receptor beta chains were sequenced from one sample in a study of control samples from healthy donors and cancer patients. Method: immunoSEQ multiplex PCR; TCRdb's copy keeps in-frame clones and lacks some. The table lists around 180,000 clones, about 91% of them singletons. Sequenced material: blood. The source is a woman under 40 in good health.

The chain joins TRBV20-1 to TRBJ2-7; D gene uncertain. The CDR3 has 12 residues. V was clipped by 3 bases and J by 1 base, with 7 bases between them. Per the germline V gene, CDR1 is DFQATT and CDR2 is SNEGSKA (reference sequence). CDR3 residues: CSASYGSYEQYF. Here the CDR3 DNA reads TGCAGTGCTAGTTACGGATCCTACGAGCAGTACTTC.

This clone was found a few times. This chain connects TRBV6-6 to TRBJ1-6, with a tentative D call TRBD1 (6 bases). There are 16 residues in the CDR3. Germline loops: CDR1 MNHNY, CDR2 SVGAGI (reference sequence). V was shortened by 0 bases and J by 10 bases, with 16 bases between the two germline ends. The chain's CDR3 is CASSYSGWGGGSPLHF. CDR3 DNA: TGTGCCAGCAGTTACTCGGGATGGGGGGGCGGATCACCCCTCCACTTT.

The chain links TRBV25-1 to TRBJ2-5; D is perhaps TRBD2 (6 bases). V lost 1 base to trimming and J lost 1 base, with 10 bases between them. From germline, CDR1 is MGHDK and CDR2 SYGVNS. The CDR3 totals 15 residues. CDR3 DNA sequence: TGTGCCAGCAGTGAATCGCCCGGGGGCCAAGAGACCCAGTACTTC. It encodes CASSESPGGQETQYF.

In this sample, this clone turned up once. The chain uses TRBV5-1 and TRBJ1-6; 7 bases are a match to TRBD1. V dropped 4 bases and J dropped 2; count of bases not matched to a gene: 15. This CDR3 is built from 19 residues. Germline-derived CDR1 and CDR2 are SGHRS and YFSETQ. CDR3 sequence reads: CASSSEGQKYSAYNSPLHF. The CDR3 DNA reads as TGCGCCAGCAGCAGCGAGGGACAGAAATATTCAGCCTATAATTCACCCCTCCACTTT.

In this sample, this clone turned up once. The rearrangement uses TRBV30 and TRBJ1-2; D remains ambiguous. The CDR3 is 14 amino acids. Trimming stripped 4 bases from V and 2 bases from J, with 14 bases between. Germline V gives CDR1 GTSNPN, CDR2 SVGIG (reference sequence). The CDR3 DNA is TGTGCCTGGAAGCGGTTCGGTCCCAACTATGGCTACACCTTC. This encodes CAWKRFGPNYGYTF.

V and J are TRBV11-2 and TRBJ2-2; perhaps TRBD1 as D (6 bases). Between the trimmed V and J ends, which lost 1 base and 10 bases, there was a span of 16 bases. CDR3 size: 15 residues. The germline V gene has CDR1 SGHAT and CDR2 FQNNGV. The CDR3 DNA sequence: TGTGCCAGCAGCTTAGGAGCAGGGGCGCGTGTGGAGCTGTTTTTT. Its protein product is CASSLGAGARVELFF.

This chain joins TRBV9 and TRBJ2-3; TRBD1 or TRBD2 may be the D gene (7 bases each). Germline V gene sequence: CDR1 SGDLS, CDR2 YYNGEE. V was pared by 0 bases and J by 2 bases, with 16 bases between. CDR3 length: 17 residues. The CDR3 loop is CASSVAAAGQPTDTQYF. The CDR3, as DNA: TGTGCCAGCAGCGTAGCCGCAGCGGGACAGCCCACAGATACGCAGTATTTT.

This clone was observed once. Here the CDR3 reads CASGLQGLKLFF. The DNA for the CDR3 is TGTGCCAGCGGATTACAGGGCCTAAAACTGTTTTTT. J is TRBJ1-4 and V is TRBV12-3 or TRBV12-4, with D perhaps TRBD1 (6 bases). The CDR3 covers 12 residues. V shed 8 bases and J shed 10 bases, with 14 bases lying between them.

The rearrangement uses TRBV11-2 and TRBJ2-5, with D possibly matching TRBD1 (5 bases). The CDR3 totals 15 residues. Between the trimmed V and J ends, which lost 7 bases and 3 bases, there was a span of 18 bases. In germline, CDR1 is SGHAT, CDR2 FQNNGV. CDR3 in DNA: TGTGCCAGCACCCTAGGGGTGGGGCTTGAAGAGACCCAGTACTTC. It translates to CASTLGVGLEETQYF.

The rearrangement joins TRBV5-1 to TRBJ2-3; tentatively, D is TRBD2 (6 bases). Per the germline V gene, CDR1 is SGHRS and CDR2 is YFSETQ. The CDR3 sequence is 17 residues long. V was trimmed by 4 bases and J by 6 bases, leaving 24 bases between them. This CDR3 reads CASSLAVRRGGVDTQYF. The CDR3 DNA follows: TGCGCCAGCAGCCTGGCCGTAAGGAGGGGCGGGGTGGATACGCAGTATTTT.

V and J are TRBV11-2 and TRBJ2-2; no clear D. Germline V gene data show CDR1 as SGHAT and CDR2 as FQNNGV. This CDR3 is 16 amino acids long. V lost 5 bases and J lost 0, with 13 bases in between. The CDR3 DNA reads as TGTGCCAGCAGCAGAAAGGGTCAGACGAACACCGGGGAGCTGTTTTTT. It encodes CASSRKGQTNTGELFF. Full variable domain (missing parts from reference TRBV11-2 and TRBJ2-2): EAGVAQSPRYKIIEKRQSVAFWCNPISGHATLYWYQQILGQGPKLLIQFQNNGVVDDSQLPKDRFSAERLKGVDSTLKIQPAKLEDSAVYLCASSRKGQTNTGELFFGEGSRLTVL.

The V gene is TRBV24-1, the J gene TRBJ2-3; 8 nucleotides line up with TRBD1. This CDR3 is 17 amino acids long. Germline lookup yields CDR1 KGHDR and CDR2 SFDVKD. V dropped 2 bases and J dropped 4; count of bases not matched to a gene: 10. CDR3 in amino acids: CATSDSKTGVGADTQYF. The CDR3, as DNA: TGTGCCACCAGTGATTCCAAGACAGGGGTTGGGGCAGATACGCAGTATTTT.

This rearrangement joins TRBV5-1 to TRBJ2-7; 8 nucleotides match TRBD2. V shed 1 base and J 3 bases; nucleotides not matched to a gene: 12. Germline V gene sequence: CDR1 SGHRS, CDR2 YFSETQ. The CDR3 extends over 17 amino acids. This CDR3 is CASSLYPITGTSYEQYV. The CDR3 DNA sequence: TGCGCCAGCAGCTTGTACCCCATAACCGGGACTAGCTACGAGCAGTACGTC.

The chain has TRBV7-2 and TRBJ2-2; possibly TRBD2 for D (6 bases). Trimming took off 2 bases at V and 6 bases at J, with 7 bases between the two ends. This CDR3 has 13 amino acids. From germline, CDR1 is SGHTA and CDR2 FQGNSA. This CDR3 reads CASSLPGAGELFF. The CDR3 DNA is TGTGCCAGCAGCTTACCGGGGGCCGGGGAGCTGTTTTTT.

This rearrangement joins TRBV5-1 to TRBJ2-3; perhaps TRBD1 as D (6 bases). This CDR3 has 15 amino acids. Germline CDR1 is SGHRS and CDR2 is YFSETQ. With 5 bases removed from V and 2 bases from J, the gap between germline ends came to 15 bases. This chain's CDR3 is CASRKDSPYTDTQYF. The CDR3 DNA follows: TGCGCCAGCAGAAAGGACAGCCCATACACAGATACGCAGTATTTT. Together with reference TRBV5-1 and TRBJ2-3, the CDR3 gives the full variable domain: KAGVTQTPRYLIKTRGQQVTLSCSPISGHRSVSWYQQTPGQGLQFLFEYFSETQRNKGNFPGRFSGRQFSNSRSEMNVSTLELGDSALYLCASRKDSPYTDTQYFGPGTRLTVL.

The V gene is TRBV7-9, the J gene TRBJ2-7; D is perhaps TRBD1 (5 bases). The CDR3 totals 13 residues. Trimming removed 5 bases at V and 1 base at J, with 9 bases between. CDR1 is SEHNR, CDR2 FQNEAQ, per germline (reference sequence). CDR3 in amino acids: CASSNDRSYEQYF. CDR3 sequence (DNA): TGTGCCAGCAGCAACGACAGATCCTACGAGCAGTACTTC.

This clone was observed once. The V call is TRBV10-3, the J call TRBJ2-5; 7 nucleotides match TRBD1. CDR1 is ENHRY and CDR2 is SYGVKD in the germline V gene. With V trimmed by 7 bases and J by 5 bases, 13 bases remained unmatched. The CDR3 is 15 residues long. The CDR3, as DNA: TGTGCCATCAAAAACAGGGACAGCCCCGGGGAGACCCAGTACTTC. It encodes CAIKNRDSPGETQYF.

CDR3 loop: CASSQDGRGLEAFF. CDR3 in DNA: TGCGCCAGCAGCCAAGATGGGCGGGGGCTTGAAGCTTTCTTT. This chain links TRBV4-1 with TRBJ1-1, with D tentatively TRBD1 (6 bases). The germline V gene encodes CDR1 MGHRA and CDR2 YSYEKL. The CDR3 has 14 amino acids. The germline V and J ends were trimmed by 0 bases and 7 bases, with 12 bases remaining between them.

The chain links TRBV12-3 or TRBV12-4 to TRBJ2-7; D is possibly TRBD2 (5 bases). The CDR3 loop spans 13 amino acids. V lost 3 bases, J lost 3 bases, and 9 bases lay in between. The CDR3 sequence is CASSLAGGYEQYV. CDR3 in DNA: TGTGCCAGCAGTTTGGCGGGCGGCTACGAGCAGTACGTC.

This chain joins TRBV7-8 and TRBJ1-4; maybe TRBD1 (5 bases). V was shortened by 5 bases and J by 3 bases, with 16 bases between the two germline ends. CDR1 and CDR2 from the germline V gene are SGHVS and FQNEAQ. The CDR3 is 16 amino acids. For the CDR3, the DNA is TGTGCCAGCAGCCGATCTTTCAGGGCCCCTAATGAAAAACTGTTTTTT. It yields the protein CASSRSFRAPNEKLFF.

This chain links TRBV12-3 or TRBV12-4 with TRBJ2-7; D uncertain. The CDR3 totals 13 residues. V lost 4 bases and J lost 2, with 9 bases in between. CDR3 in DNA: TGTGCCAGCAGTTCCGCAGGTGCCTACGAGCAGTACTTC. The encoded protein is CASSSAGAYEQYF.

This chain connects TRBV15 to TRBJ1-4; TRBD1 is a possible D gene (5 bases). The germline V and J ends were trimmed by 1 base and 3 bases, with 12 bases remaining between them. The CDR3 extends over 16 amino acids. From germline, CDR1 is LNHNV and CDR2 YYDKDF (reference sequence). The CDR3 DNA reads as TGTGCCACCAGCAGAGCCCCGACAGCATCTAATGAAAAACTGTTTTTT. Translation gives CATSRAPTASNEKLFF. The variable domain in full, completed from reference TRBV15 and TRBJ1-4, reads DAMVIQNPRYQVTQFGKPVTLSCSQTLNHNVMYWYQQKSSQAPKLLFHYYDKDFNNEADTPDNFQSRRPNTSFCFLDIRSPGLGDTAMYLCATSRAPTASNEKLFFGSGTQLSVL.

The gene calls are TRBV7-8 and TRBJ2-2, with D perhaps TRBD1 (6 bases). Trimming took off 1 base at V and 4 bases at J, with 10 bases between the two ends. The CDR3 extends over 15 amino acids. CDR1 is SGHVS and CDR2 is FQNEAQ in the germline V gene. The CDR3 is CASSLDRAATGELFF. The CDR3 DNA reads TGTGCCAGCAGCTTAGACAGGGCAGCCACCGGGGAGCTGTTTTTT.

This chain connects TRBV7-9 to TRBJ2-5, with 7 bases identical to TRBD2. This CDR3 region has 14 residues. The germline CDR1 and CDR2 sequences are SEHNR and FQNEAQ (reference sequence). The V and J ends lost 1 base and 3 bases, in that order; junction bases with no gene match: 2. The CDR3 loop is CASSLDLAEETQYF. In DNA, the CDR3 is TGTGCCAGCAGCTTAGACCTAGCGGAAGAGACCCAGTACTTC. The whole variable domain, remainder taken from reference TRBV7-9 and TRBJ2-5, is DTGVSQNPRHKITKRGQNVTFRCDPISEHNRLYWYRQTLGQGPEFLTYFQNEAQLEKSRLLSDRFSAERPKGSFSTLEIQRTEQGDSAMYLCASSLDLAEETQYFGPGTRLLVL.

In this sample, this clone turned up once. The chain joins TRBV6-5 to TRBJ1-2; D unclear. Trimming cost V 10 bases and J 2 bases, with 14 bases left between them. The CDR3 is made up of 13 amino acids. Per germline, CDR1 MNHEY and CDR2 SVGAGI. For the CDR3, the DNA is TGTGCCACCCAGTTGGCGAGCAACTATGGCTACACCTTC. Amino acids: CATQLASNYGYTF.

V and J are TRBV15 and TRBJ1-3; D unresolved. Trimming shortened V by 2 bases and J by 4 bases, and 18 bases separated the two germline ends. The CDR3 runs to 17 residues. Germline lookup yields CDR1 LNHNV and CDR2 YYDKDF (reference sequence). CDR3 in amino acids: CATSRPGSGSLGNTIYF. CDR3 in DNA: TGTGCCACCAGCAGACCCGGGTCGGGGTCGCTCGGAAACACCATATATTTT.

The chain couples TRBV7-9 to TRBJ1-5; 7 bases are shared with TRBD1. Germline loops: CDR1 SEHNR, CDR2 FQNEAQ (reference sequence). This CDR3 region has 14 residues. Unmatched junction bases numbered 5, after V lost 5 bases and J lost 4 bases. DNA for the CDR3: TGTGCCAGCAGCCTCCAGGGGGGGAATCAGCCCCAGCATTTT. Protein sequence: CASSLQGGNQPQHF.

The chain combines TRBV6-2 or TRBV6-3 with TRBJ1-5; D is unresolved. Trimming stripped 1 base from V and 4 bases from J, with 8 bases between. Germline lookup yields CDR1 MNHEY and CDR2 SVGEGT. This CDR3 is built from 14 residues. The CDR3 DNA sequence: TGTGCCAGCAGTTACTGGGCCTTTAATCAGCCCCAGCATTTT. Translation: CASSYWAFNQPQHF.

The chain carries TRBV7-9 and TRBJ2-7, with a tentative D call TRBD1 (5 bases). The CDR3 consists of 14 residues. Trimming left V 5 bases short and J 0 bases short, with 11 bases between. Germline V CDR1 and CDR2: SEHNR, FQNEAQ (reference sequence). Here the CDR3 DNA reads TGTGCCAGCAGCCGGACGACAGACTCCTACGAGCAGTACGTC. It specifies CASSRTTDSYEQYV.